This T cell receptor (beta chain) was sequenced during a study of shared clonotypes between healthy human individuals. The wider study: Plates per donor: three CD4 naive, three CD4 memory, two CD8 naive, one CD8 memory. Study outcomes and limitations: Sharing across four donors was seen in 4.5% to 6.5% of naive CD4 clonotypes. Against clonotypes common to all four donors, non-shared ones had lower generation probabilities.

The authors split each subset's genomic DNA evenly across several immunoSEQ plates. TCRdb's copy holds only in-frame clones and misses some; the assay was immunoSEQ multiplex PCR. The sample includes millions of clones, roughly 92% of them seen just once. Looked up from germline, CDR1 is KGHSH and CDR2 is LQKENI. Trimming stripped 6 bases from V and 7 bases from J, with 22 bases between. The CDR3 is made up of 15 amino acids. On this clone itself: The antigen is undetermined.

The origin of this receptor is a man between 18 and 29 years old in good health. The sequencing input was naive CD4+ T cells sorted from blood. Subset specified: CD45RA+ positively selected. The J gene is TRBJ2-7, the V gene TRBV18, with a weak D call TRBD1 (7 bases). CDR3 sequence: CASSYGGTDPWEQYF. The CDR3 region has the DNA TGTGCCAGCTCGTACGGCGGGACAGACCCGTGGGAGCAGTACTTC.